The sequence of this T cell receptor (beta chain) was determined in a study of cytomegalovirus exposure and HLA in healthy donors. Study observations and caveats: Presence/absence analyses treated sequencing depth as roughly uniform across donors. Researchers counted 150 to 200 TCR beta chains as cytomegalovirus-associated.

J was trimmed by 0 bases and V by 4 bases; bases with no gene match: 2. Germline CDR1 reads SGHNT; CDR2 reads YENEEA. The CDR3 runs 15 residues. This clone has more than one count but fewer than ten. Antigen: not known. PCR primers comprised 60 Vbeta and 13 Jbeta primers. The protocol was immunoSEQ multiplex PCR, while the TCRdb copy is restricted to in-frame clones and leaves out a portion. Among 150,000 to 200,000 clones listed, 80% were seen once. Sequenced input: PBMCs. The chain carries TRBV11-3 and TRBJ2-1, with 8 nucleotides matching TRBD1. The clonotype was recovered from a man aged 25-45 years in good health and CMV-seronegative. CDR3 nucleotides: TGTGCCAGCAGCTCGGGACAGGCCTCCTACAATGAGCAGTTCTTC. Translation: CASSSGQASYNEQFF. Looking up the rest from reference TRBV11-3 and TRBJ2-1 gives the full variable domain: EAGVVQSPRYKIIEKKQPVAFWCNPISGHNTLYWYLQNLGQGPELLIRYENEEAVDDSQLPKDRFSAERLKGVDSTLKIQPAELGDSAVYLCASSSGQASYNEQFFGPGTRLTVL.